What follows are 27 T cell receptor beta chains derived from one specimen sequenced in a study of cytomegalovirus exposure and HLA in healthy donors. Researchers ran the PCR with 60 Vbeta and 13 Jbeta primers. Repertoires were generated with immunoSEQ multiplex PCR, while TCRdb's copy carries only in-frame clones and drops some. The sample contains some 200,000 clones, about four fifths of which appear only once. The source material was PBMCs. These receptors came from a girl between 5 and 17 years old in good health and CMV-seropositive.

The chain employs TRBV27 and TRBJ2-3; TRBD1 might be the D (7 bases). Germline CDR1 MNHEY, CDR2 SMNVEV (reference sequence). The V gene lost 7 bases and the J gene lost 6 bases, with 17 bases spanning the gap. There are 14 residues in the CDR3. This CDR3 reads CASTGGSVWDTQYF. CDR3 in DNA: TGTGCCAGCACAGGGGGGAGCGTTTGGGATACGCAGTATTTT.

The V call is TRBV7-8, the J call TRBJ1-1; the D gene is possibly TRBD1 (5 bases). Germline V CDR1 and CDR2: SGHVS, FQNEAQ. The V end lost 1 base, the J end lost 1 base, and 19 bases lay between the germline ends. The CDR3 extends over 18 amino acids. The CDR3 is CASSLVGPGQTGNTEAFF. CDR3 nucleotides: TGTGCCAGCAGCTTAGTCGGTCCAGGACAAACGGGGAACACTGAAGCTTTCTTT.

The genes are TRBV2 and TRBJ2-1, with 7 positions matching TRBD2. The V segment lost 2 bases and the J segment 7 bases; nucleotides outside the gene matches: 8. Germline V gives CDR1 SNHLY, CDR2 FYNNEI. The CDR3 consists of 15 residues. The CDR3, as DNA: TGTGCCAGCAGTGAATTAAGCGGGGCTGGAAATGAGCAGTTCTTC. It translates to CASSELSGAGNEQFF.

This clone was observed a handful of times. This chain joins TRBV12-5 and TRBJ2-7, with 12 positions matching TRBD2. This CDR3 comprises 16 residues. Germline loops: CDR1 LGHNT, CDR2 FRNRAP. The trim removed 5 bases at V and 9 bases at J, leaving 14 bases unmatched. The chain's CDR3 is CASGPKRTSGTYGQYF. For the CDR3, the DNA is TGTGCTAGTGGTCCGAAACGGACTAGCGGGACCTATGGGCAGTACTTC.

This clone was picked up one time. The chain couples TRBV11-2 to TRBJ2-7, with 10 bases aligning to TRBD2. J was trimmed by 2 bases and V by 3 bases; bases with no gene match: 4. The CDR3 sequence is 15 residues long. The germline V gene has CDR1 SGHAT and CDR2 FQNNGV. This CDR3 is CASSFSSGGPYEQYF. The CDR3 nucleotides read TGTGCCAGCAGCTTCTCTAGCGGGGGTCCCTACGAGCAGTACTTC.

In this sample, this clone turned up a few times. This chain connects TRBV2 to TRBJ2-1; 9 bases fit TRBD2. Per the germline V gene, CDR1 is SNHLY and CDR2 is FYNNEI. The trim removed 3 bases at V and 5 bases at J, leaving 11 bases unmatched. This CDR3 is built from 17 residues. CDR3: CASSDPILAGKNNEQFF. DNA for the CDR3: TGTGCCAGCAGTGACCCTATTCTAGCGGGGAAAAACAATGAGCAGTTCTTC.

V usage is TRBV4-3 and J usage is TRBJ2-1; 10 bases line up with TRBD2. Germline V gene sequence: CDR1 LGHNA, CDR2 YSLEER. The CDR3 spans 16 residues. After removal of 0 bases from V and 4 bases from J, the junction contained 3 bases not matched to a gene. The CDR3 bases are TGCGCCAGCAGCCAAGAACTAGCGGGGACTTACAATGAGCAGTTCTTC. Its protein is CASSQELAGTYNEQFF.

The chain employs TRBV7-2 and TRBJ1-1; D might be TRBD1 (5 bases). The germline V gene encodes CDR1 SGHTA and CDR2 FQGNSA. V dropped 5 bases and J dropped 1 base, with 17 bases sitting between them. The CDR3 is made up of 16 amino acids. In nucleotides, the CDR3 is TGTGCCAGCAGCCCCAGGGTAGTCGGACCGAACACTGAAGCTTTCTTT. Translation: CASSPRVVGPNTEAFF.

The chain has TRBV5-8 and TRBJ2-5, with D possibly TRBD2 on 7 matching bases. CDR1 is SGHTS and CDR2 is YDEGEE in the germline V gene. The CDR3 runs to 15 residues. Trimming took 4 bases from V and 4 from J, leaving 17 bases between them. The CDR3 spells CASSQAGAPGETQYF. Written as DNA, the CDR3 is TGTGCCAGCAGCCAGGCGGGGGCCCCAGGAGAGACCCAGTACTTC.

The chain links TRBV29-1 to TRBJ1-5; D might be TRBD1 (5 bases). Trimming shortened V by 6 bases and J by 4 bases, and 13 bases separated the two germline ends. Per the germline V gene, CDR1 is SQVTM and CDR2 is ANQGSEA. CDR3 length: 13 amino acids. The CDR3 reads CSVASGGNQPQHF. The CDR3 DNA follows: TGCAGCGTCGCTTCGGGGGGAAATCAGCCCCAGCATTTT.

The chain couples TRBV19 to TRBJ2-7, with 9 bases identical to TRBD1. CDR1 LNHDA and CDR2 SQIVND come from the germline V gene (reference sequence). The CDR3 has 15 amino acids. V was clipped by 5 bases and J by 3 bases; unmatched bases: 8. The CDR3 DNA reads as TGTGCCAGTAGTCGTCCGGGACAGGGCTTCTACGAGCAGTACTTC. The encoded protein is CASSRPGQGFYEQYF. Filled out from reference TRBV19 and TRBJ2-7, the complete variable domain reads DGGITQSPKYLFRKEGQNVTLSCEQNLNHDAMYWYRQDPGQGLRLIYYSQIVNDFQKGDIAEGYSVSREKKESFPLTVTSAQKNPTAFYLCASSRPGQGFYEQYFGPGTRLTVT.

The chain employs TRBV7-9 and TRBJ1-4; perhaps TRBD1 as D (6 bases). The V end lost 3 bases, the J end lost 7 bases, and 18 bases lay between the germline ends. Germline CDR1 SEHNR, CDR2 FQNEAQ (reference sequence). The CDR3 is 16 residues long. The CDR3 DNA is TGTGCCAGCAGCTTCGGACAGTTTAGTCTGAGTGAAAAACTGTTTTTT. It encodes CASSFGQFSLSEKLFF.

The chain links TRBV19 to TRBJ2-3, with 7 bases identical to TRBD1. Trimming removed 1 base from V and 0 bases from J; junction bases left unmatched: 4. There are 16 residues in the CDR3. CDR1 is LNHDA and CDR2 is SQIVND in the germline V gene (reference sequence). DNA for the CDR3: TGTGCCAGTAGTATAGGGACAGGCCCTAGCACAGATACGCAGTATTTT. It yields the protein CASSIGTGPSTDTQYF.

V gene TRBV5-8 combines with J gene TRBJ1-2; D gene uncertain. Germline assignment: CDR1 SGHTS and CDR2 YDEGEE. The ends were cut back, 5 bases at V and 3 bases at J, with 11 bases in the middle. CDR3 length: 13 residues. The CDR3 protein is CASRLTRDYGYTF. CDR3 DNA sequence: TGTGCCAGCAGACTTACTAGAGACTATGGCTACACCTTC. Using reference TRBV5-8 and TRBJ1-2 for the parts outside the CDR3, the full variable domain is EAGVTQSPTHLIKTRGQQATLRCSPISGHTSVYWYQQALGLGLQFLLWYDEGEERNRGNFPPRFSGRQFPNYSSELNVNALELEDSALYLCASRLTRDYGYTFGSGTRLTVV.

The chain has TRBV5-5 and TRBJ2-5, with a possible D match to TRBD2 (5 bases). V lost 2 bases, J lost 1 base, and 15 bases lay in between. Germline CDR1 SGHKS, CDR2 YYEKEE (reference sequence). This CDR3 contains 16 residues. CDR3 sequence: CASSFGLASGQETQYF. CDR3 DNA sequence: TGTGCCAGCAGCTTCGGACTGGCGTCTGGCCAAGAGACCCAGTACTTC.

V and J are TRBV5-6 and TRBJ1-3; 10 positions match TRBD1. The CDR3 consists of 18 residues. The V gene end was trimmed by 4 bases and the J gene end by 2 bases; junction bases not matched to a gene: 12. Per the germline V gene, CDR1 is SGHDT and CDR2 is YYEEEE. CDR3 protein: CASSLPPGQGKTGNTIYF. In DNA form, the CDR3 reads TGTGCCAGCAGCCTACCTCCGGGACAGGGGAAAACTGGAAACACCATATATTTT.

This clone has a handful of counts. The CDR3 DNA sequence: TGTGCCAGCAGTTCACAAAACACCGGGGAGCTGTTTTTT. Its translation is CASSSQNTGELFF. The V gene is TRBV2, the J gene TRBJ2-2, with no clear D. Per the germline V gene, CDR1 is SNHLY and CDR2 is FYNNEI. With 5 bases removed from V and 2 bases from J, the gap between germline ends came to 6 bases. CDR3 length: 13 residues.

J is TRBJ2-1 and V is TRBV9, with 11 bases fitting TRBD2. The V gene's germline CDR1 is SGDLS and CDR2 YYNGEE. The CDR3 is 16 amino acids. V dropped 3 bases and J dropped 0; count of bases not matched to a gene: 2. The CDR3: CASSGLAGSSYNEQFF. DNA for the CDR3: TGTGCCAGCAGCGGACTAGCGGGGAGCTCCTACAATGAGCAGTTCTTC.

The chain is built from TRBV19 and TRBJ1-2, with TRBD1 identical over 7 bases. The length of the CDR3 is 12 residues. Germline V gene data show CDR1 as LNHDA and CDR2 as SQIVND (reference sequence). V dropped 3 bases and J dropped 8; count of bases not matched to a gene: 3. CDR3 in DNA: TGTGCCAGTAGTATCCAGGGGGGAGGCTACACCTTC. Its protein is CASSIQGGGYTF.

The chain recombines TRBV6-5 with TRBJ2-7; 10 nucleotides match TRBD2. The germline CDR1 and CDR2 sequences are MNHEY and SVGAGI. V lost 5 bases to trimming and J lost 3 bases; unmatched junction nucleotides: 7. This CDR3 has 15 residues. The chain's CDR3 is CASSRLAGENYEQYF. The CDR3 coding sequence is TGTGCCAGCAGTCGTCTAGCGGGGGAAAACTACGAGCAGTACTTC.

This clone came up once. CDR3 amino acids: CASSLSSRGRGFDGYTF. Written as DNA, the CDR3 is TGTGCCAGCAGCTTATCTTCTCGTGGGAGGGGATTTGACGGCTACACCTTC. This chain connects TRBV13 to TRBJ1-2, with D maybe TRBD1 (5 bases). With 2 bases removed from V and 8 bases from J, the gap between germline ends came to 24 bases. Germline-derived CDR1 and CDR2 are PRHDT and FYEKMQ (reference sequence). This CDR3 is 17 amino acids long.

This clone was picked up one time. The chain is built from TRBV5-4 and TRBJ2-5; 10 bases match TRBD2. V was pared by 4 bases and J by 5 bases, with 8 bases of the junction left unmatched. Germline values: CDR1 SGHNT, CDR2 YYREEE (reference sequence). There are 15 residues in the CDR3. The CDR3 coding sequence is TGTGCCAGCAGCCCTAGCGGGGGTCCTGAGGAGACCCAGTACTTC. It yields the protein CASSPSGGPEETQYF.

This chain joins TRBV19 and TRBJ2-3; 7 bases fit TRBD2. CDR1 LNHDA and CDR2 SQIVND come from the germline V gene (reference sequence). The CDR3 sequence is 16 residues long. Unmatched junction bases numbered 4, after V lost 1 base and J lost 0 bases. CDR3: CASSIGGGRSTDTQYF. The CDR3 DNA reads TGTGCCAGTAGTATAGGGGGGGGTCGGAGCACAGATACGCAGTATTTT. The full variable domain, with the rest looked up from reference TRBV19 and TRBJ2-3, is DGGITQSPKYLFRKEGQNVTLSCEQNLNHDAMYWYRQDPGQGLRLIYYSQIVNDFQKGDIAEGYSVSREKKESFPLTVTSAQKNPTAFYLCASSIGGGRSTDTQYFGPGTRLTVL.

The J gene is TRBJ1-1, the V gene TRBV6-6; TRBD1 might be the D (6 bases). Trimming removed 4 bases from V and 4 bases from J, with 16 bases in between. Germline loops: CDR1 MNHNY, CDR2 SVGAGI (reference sequence). This CDR3 spans 15 amino acids. CDR3 protein: CASSFPPVRGTEAFF. CDR3 nucleotide sequence: TGTGCCAGCAGTTTCCCACCCGTCAGGGGCACTGAAGCTTTCTTT.

The chain carries TRBV23-1 and TRBJ1-4, with D possibly TRBD1 on 6 matching bases. TRBV23-1 is labeled an ORF, and its function is uncertain. This CDR3 is 16 amino acids long. V gave up 1 base and J gave up 8 bases, with 17 bases separating them. The CDR3 reads CASSQLVRGGLEKLFF. Here the CDR3 DNA reads TGCGCCAGCAGTCAATTAGTTCGGGGGGGCTTGGAAAAACTGTTTTTT.

V is TRBV6-5 and J is TRBJ1-3; D may be TRBD1 (6 bases). Germline V gene data show CDR1 as MNHEY and CDR2 as SVGAGI. The CDR3 runs to 14 residues. V lost 2 bases and J lost 2, with 7 bases in between. The CDR3 here is CASSYKGAGNTIYF. In DNA, the CDR3 is TGTGCCAGCAGTTACAAGGGGGCTGGAAACACCATATATTTT.

V is TRBV14 and J is TRBJ1-2, with D possibly being TRBD1 (5 bases). The CDR3 runs 15 residues. CDR1 SGHDN and CDR2 FVKESK come from the germline V gene. V lost 0 bases, J lost 7 bases, and 15 bases lay in between. CDR3 nucleotides: TGTGCCAGCAGCCAAGATAGAAGGGGCTGGGGTGGCTACACCTTC. Translating it yields CASSQDRRGWGGYTF.